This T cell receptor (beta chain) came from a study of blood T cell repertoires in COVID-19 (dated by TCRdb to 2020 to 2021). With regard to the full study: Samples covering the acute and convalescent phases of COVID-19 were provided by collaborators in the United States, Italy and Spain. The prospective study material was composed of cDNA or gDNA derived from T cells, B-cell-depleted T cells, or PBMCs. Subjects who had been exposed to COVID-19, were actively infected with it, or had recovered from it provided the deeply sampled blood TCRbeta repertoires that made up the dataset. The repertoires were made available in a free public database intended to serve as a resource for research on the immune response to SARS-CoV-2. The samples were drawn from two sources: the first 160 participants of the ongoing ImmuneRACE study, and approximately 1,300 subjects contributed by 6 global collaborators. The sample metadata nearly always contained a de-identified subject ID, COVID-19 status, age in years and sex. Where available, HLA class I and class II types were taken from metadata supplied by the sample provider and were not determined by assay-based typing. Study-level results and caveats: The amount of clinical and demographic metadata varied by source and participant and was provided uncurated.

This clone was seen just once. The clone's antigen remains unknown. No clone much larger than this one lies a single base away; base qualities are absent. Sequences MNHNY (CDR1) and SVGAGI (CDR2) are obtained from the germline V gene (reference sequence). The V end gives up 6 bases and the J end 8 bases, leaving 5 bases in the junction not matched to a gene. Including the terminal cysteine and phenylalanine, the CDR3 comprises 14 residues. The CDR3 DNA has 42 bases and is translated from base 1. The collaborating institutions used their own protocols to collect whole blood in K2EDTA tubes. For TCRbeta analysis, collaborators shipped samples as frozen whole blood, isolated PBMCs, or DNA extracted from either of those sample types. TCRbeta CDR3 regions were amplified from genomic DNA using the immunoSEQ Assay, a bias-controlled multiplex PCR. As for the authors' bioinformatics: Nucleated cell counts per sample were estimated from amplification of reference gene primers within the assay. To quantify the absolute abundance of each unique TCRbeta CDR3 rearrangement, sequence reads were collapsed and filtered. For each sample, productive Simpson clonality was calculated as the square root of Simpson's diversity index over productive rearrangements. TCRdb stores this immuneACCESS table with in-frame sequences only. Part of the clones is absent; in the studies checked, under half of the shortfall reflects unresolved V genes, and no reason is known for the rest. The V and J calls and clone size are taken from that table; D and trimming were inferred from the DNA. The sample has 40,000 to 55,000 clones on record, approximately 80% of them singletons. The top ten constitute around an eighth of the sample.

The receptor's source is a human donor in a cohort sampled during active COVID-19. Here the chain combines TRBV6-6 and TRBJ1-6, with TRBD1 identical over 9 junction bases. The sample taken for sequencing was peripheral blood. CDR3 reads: CASRGQGGDSPLHF. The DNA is TGTGCCAGCAGGGGACAGGGAGGGGATTCACCCCTCCACTTT.